The clone carrying this T cell receptor beta chain was observed a few times. MiXCR, run by TCRdb on the 5' RACE reads, gives a single entry per CDR3 protein. There are around 76,000 distinct CDR3 sequences in the sample; around 15% occur only once, and approximately 4% lies in the top ten. The sample is drawn from a study of early T cells in non-severe SARS-CoV-2 infection. From germline, CDR1 is KGHSH and CDR2 LQKENI. Trimming pared 2 bases from V and 4 bases from J, leaving 8 bases between. The CDR3 spans 13 residues. V usage is TRBV18 and J usage is TRBJ1-1; TRBD1 might be the D (6 bases). The sample here was whole blood, taken at baseline. This TCR was sampled from an adult who was a healthcare worker with PCR-confirmed SARS-CoV-2 infection or an uninfected control (not recorded which). The CDR3 loop reads CASSPTGTTEAFF. The CDR3 DNA follows: TGTGCCAGCTCACCAACAGGGACCACTGAAGCTTTCTTT.